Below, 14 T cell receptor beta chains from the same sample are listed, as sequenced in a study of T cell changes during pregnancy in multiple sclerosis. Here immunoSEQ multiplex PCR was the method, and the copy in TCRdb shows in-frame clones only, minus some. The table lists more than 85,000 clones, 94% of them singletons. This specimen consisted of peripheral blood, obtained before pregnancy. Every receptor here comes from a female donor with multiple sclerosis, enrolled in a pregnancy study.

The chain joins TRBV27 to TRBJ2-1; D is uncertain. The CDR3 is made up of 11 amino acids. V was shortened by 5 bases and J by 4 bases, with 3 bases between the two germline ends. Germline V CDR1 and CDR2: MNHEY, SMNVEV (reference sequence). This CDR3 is CASSAYNEQFF. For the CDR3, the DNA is TGTGCCAGCAGTGCGTACAATGAGCAGTTCTTC.

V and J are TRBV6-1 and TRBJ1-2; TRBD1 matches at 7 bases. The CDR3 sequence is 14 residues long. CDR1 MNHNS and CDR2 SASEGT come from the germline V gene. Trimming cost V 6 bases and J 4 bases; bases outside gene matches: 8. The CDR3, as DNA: TGTGCCAGCAGACCGGGACAGCTAGCCTATGGCTACACCTTC. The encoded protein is CASRPGQLAYGYTF.

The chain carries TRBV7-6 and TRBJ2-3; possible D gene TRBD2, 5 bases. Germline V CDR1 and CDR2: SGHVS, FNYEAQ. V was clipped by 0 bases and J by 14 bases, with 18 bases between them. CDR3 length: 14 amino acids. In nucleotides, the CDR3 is TGTGCCAGCAGCTTAGCCCCTGAGGGAGTGAGTTTGTATTTT. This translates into CASSLAPEGVSLYF.

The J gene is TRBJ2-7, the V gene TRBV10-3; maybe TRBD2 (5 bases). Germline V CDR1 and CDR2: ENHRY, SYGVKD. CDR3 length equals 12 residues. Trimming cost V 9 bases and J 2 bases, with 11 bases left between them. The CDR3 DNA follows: TGTGCCATTGGGAGTCTCACCTACGAGCAGTACTTC. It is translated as CAIGSLTYEQYF.

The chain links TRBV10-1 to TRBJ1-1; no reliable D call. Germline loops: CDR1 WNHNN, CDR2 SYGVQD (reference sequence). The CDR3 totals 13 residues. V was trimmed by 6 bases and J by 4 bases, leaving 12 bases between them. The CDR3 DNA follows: TGCGCCAGCAGGACATCCGGGAGCACTGAAGCTTTCTTT. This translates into CASRTSGSTEAFF.

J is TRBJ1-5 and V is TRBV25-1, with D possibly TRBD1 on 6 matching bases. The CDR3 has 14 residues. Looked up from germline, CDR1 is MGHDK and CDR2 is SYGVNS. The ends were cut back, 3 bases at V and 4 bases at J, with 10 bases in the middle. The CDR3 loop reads CASSEVGGNQPQHF. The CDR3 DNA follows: TGTGCCAGCAGTGAGGTAGGGGGTAATCAGCCCCAGCATTTT.

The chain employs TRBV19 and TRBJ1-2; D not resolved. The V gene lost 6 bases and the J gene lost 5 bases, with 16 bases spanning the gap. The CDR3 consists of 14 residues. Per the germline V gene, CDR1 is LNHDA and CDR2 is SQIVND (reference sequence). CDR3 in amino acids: CASRDAGQLYGYTF. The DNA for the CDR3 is TGTGCCAGTAGGGATGCGGGCCAGCTATATGGCTACACCTTC.

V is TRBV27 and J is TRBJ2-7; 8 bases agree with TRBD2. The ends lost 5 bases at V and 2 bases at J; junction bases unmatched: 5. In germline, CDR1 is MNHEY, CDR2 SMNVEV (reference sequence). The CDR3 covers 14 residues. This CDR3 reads CASSPGGQPYEQYF. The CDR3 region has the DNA TGTGCCAGCAGTCCGGGGGGGCAGCCCTACGAGCAGTACTTC.

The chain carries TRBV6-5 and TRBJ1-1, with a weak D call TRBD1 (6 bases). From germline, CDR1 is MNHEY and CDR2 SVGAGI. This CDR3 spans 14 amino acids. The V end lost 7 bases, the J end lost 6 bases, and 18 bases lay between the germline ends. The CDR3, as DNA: TGTGCCAGCACGCAAATAGGGGGGGCCGCTGAAGCTTTCTTT. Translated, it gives CASTQIGGAAEAFF.

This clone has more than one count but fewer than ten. The CDR3 region is CASSTVMNTEAFF. The CDR3, as DNA: TGTGCCAGCAGTACTGTTATGAACACTGAAGCTTTCTTT. This chain uses TRBV6-5 with TRBJ1-1; D is ambiguous. Germline CDR1 MNHEY, CDR2 SVGAGI. This CDR3 spans 13 amino acids. With 5 bases removed from V and 0 bases from J, the gap between germline ends came to 7 bases.

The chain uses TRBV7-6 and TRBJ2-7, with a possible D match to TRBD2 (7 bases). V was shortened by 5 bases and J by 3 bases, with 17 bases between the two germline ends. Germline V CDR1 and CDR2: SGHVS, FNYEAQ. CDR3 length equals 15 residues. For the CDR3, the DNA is TGTGCCAGCAGCCCCCGGGCGGGGGCTATCTACGAGCAGTACTTC. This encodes CASSPRAGAIYEQYF. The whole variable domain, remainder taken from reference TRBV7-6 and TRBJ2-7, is GAGVSQSPRYKVTKRGQDVALRCDPISGHVSLYWYRQALGQGPEFLTYFNYEAQQDKSGLPNDRFSAERPEGSISTLTIQRTEQRDSAMYRCASSPRAGAIYEQYFGPGTRLTVT.

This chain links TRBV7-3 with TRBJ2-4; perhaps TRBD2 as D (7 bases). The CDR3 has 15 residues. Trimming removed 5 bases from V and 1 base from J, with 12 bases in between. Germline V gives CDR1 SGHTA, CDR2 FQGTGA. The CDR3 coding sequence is TGTGCCAGCAGCGAAGGGGGGGCGGCCAAAAACATTCAGTACTTC. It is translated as CASSEGGAAKNIQYF.

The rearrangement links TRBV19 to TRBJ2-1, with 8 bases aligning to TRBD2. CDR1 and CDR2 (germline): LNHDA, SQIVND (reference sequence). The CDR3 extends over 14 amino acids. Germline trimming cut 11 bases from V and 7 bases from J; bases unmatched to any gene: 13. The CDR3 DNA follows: TGTGCCTCGAGCAGCGGGAGTACACGTAATGAGCAGTTCTTC. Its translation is CASSSGSTRNEQFF.

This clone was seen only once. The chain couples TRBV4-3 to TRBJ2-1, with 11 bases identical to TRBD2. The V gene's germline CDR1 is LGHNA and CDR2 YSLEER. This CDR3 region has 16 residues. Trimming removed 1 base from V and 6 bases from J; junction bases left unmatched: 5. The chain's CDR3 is CASSQGASGRRNEQFF. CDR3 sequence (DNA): TGCGCCAGCAGCCAAGGGGCTAGCGGGAGGCGCAATGAGCAGTTCTTC.